One TCR beta chain is described in this entry. This clonotype was detected only a few times. This clone's antigen is unknown. Base quality data are lacking; no much larger clone is found one base away. For CDR1 and CDR2, the germline V gene lists MNHEY and SVGEGT. Relative to germline, V is 2 bases shorter and J is 5 bases shorter, with 19 bases between their ends. The CDR3 runs 17 amino acids, cysteine and phenylalanine included. Just CDR3 DNA is preserved here, 51 bases in frame from base 1. The run used an Illumina HiSeq 1500. Starting from the raw public reads, TCRdb applied fastp trimming at Q25, assembled clones with MiXCR and retained in-frame beta chains. One record per CDR3 amino acid sequence lists the most common genes and DNA. The sample table records around 320,000 distinct CDR3 sequences; more than 9% of these occur just once. The ten largest clonotypes hold 3.5% to 4.5% of the sample. The sample is drawn from a study of T cell repertoires in cytomegalovirus infection (dated 2019 in TCRdb). A note on the overall study: Donor HLA type was relevant to the analysis, as public TCR beta signatures indicated carriage of CMV infection together with the matching HLA type.

Overall study results and their limits: The ex vivo response was dominated by HLA-C-restricted CMV-specific TCR beta clonotypes, which also provided the single most frequent clonotype in two of eight donors. In both this cohort and an independent roughly 350-donor cohort, the cumulative frequency of public TCR beta family members distinguished carriers of CMV infection plus the relevant HLA type.

The chain employs TRBV6-2 or TRBV6-3 and TRBJ2-1; the D gene is perhaps TRBD1, on 6 matching bases. This clonotype was obtained from a human donor in good health (CMV status not recorded). Some clones in this sample may be carry-over from other donors' samples. Sequencing was carried out using PBMCs. The CDR3 protein sequence reads: CASSYRLQGNENNEQFF. The bases read TGTGCCAGCAGTTACCGATTACAGGGCAACGAAAACAATGAGCAGTTCTTC.